This T cell receptor beta chain appears in the sequencing data of a study of blood T cell repertoires in COVID-19. Study in general: Acute and convalescent COVID-19 samples came from the United States, Italy and Spain.

CDR3 size: 16 residues. The V segment lost 3 bases and the J segment 4 bases; nucleotides outside the gene matches: 10. CDR1 and CDR2 (germline): SGDLS, YYNGEE. In the source study's methods: By means of reference gene primer amplification, nucleated cell counts were estimated. The assay was immunoSEQ multiplex PCR, and TCRdb's table has in-frame clones only and misses some. V, J and clone size derive from that table, while D and trimming were established from the DNA sequence. There are some 240,000 clones in the sample; about nine tenths occur only once, and 7.2% lies in the top ten. This receptor was taken from a man in his sixties who had recovered from COVID-19. The chain recombines TRBV9 with TRBJ2-5; 9 bases align to TRBD2. The specimen was peripheral blood. CDR3 region: CASSALGAGGRETQYF. The CDR3 DNA reads as TGTGCCAGCAGCGCGCTTGGGGCGGGGGGGCGAGAGACCCAGTACTTC.